Each of the 16 T cell receptor beta chains below was sequenced from the same sample in a study of blood T cell repertoires in COVID-19. Sequencing used immunoSEQ multiplex PCR; TCRdb keeps in-frame clones, though not all of them. The data hold about half a million clones, with less than 90% observed a single time. Material: PBMCs or T cells enriched from blood (not recorded which). These receptors all stem from a woman in her sixties who had recovered from COVID-19.

The gene calls are TRBV3-1 (or the pseudogene TRBV3-2) and TRBJ2-5; TRBD2 is a possible D gene (5 bases). Trimming pared 6 bases from V and 5 bases from J, leaving 16 bases between. This CDR3 contains 14 residues. The germline CDR1 and CDR2 sequences are LGHDT and YNNKEL (reference sequence). The CDR3 sequence is CASSQLGSGETQYF. For the CDR3, the DNA is TGTGCCAGCAGTCAACTAGGGAGTGGGGAGACCCAGTACTTC.

This clone was observed a single time. This CDR3 reads CASGWLTGGQYYGYTF. CDR3 DNA: TGTGCCAGCGGATGGTTGACAGGGGGGCAATACTATGGCTACACCTTC. J is TRBJ1-2 and V is TRBV2; 9 positions match TRBD1. CDR1 is SNHLY, CDR2 FYNNEI, per germline. This CDR3 is 16 amino acids long. V shed 8 bases, J shed 3 bases, and the junction held 13 bases outside the gene matches.

The V and J genes are TRBV5-1 and TRBJ2-1, with 11 nucleotides matching TRBD1. Germline CDR1 and CDR2: SGHRS and YFSETQ. V lost 3 bases to trimming and J lost 3 bases; unmatched junction nucleotides: 8. The CDR3 runs to 17 residues. This CDR3 reads CASSSISGTGGYNEQFF. In DNA, the CDR3 is TGCGCCAGCAGCTCGATATCCGGGACAGGGGGCTACAATGAGCAGTTCTTC.

This sequence joins TRBV12-5 and TRBJ2-2, with TRBD2 matching 8 bases. Germline CDR1 and CDR2: LGHNT and FRNRAP. The CDR3 loop spans 15 amino acids. Trimming removed 2 bases from V and 4 bases from J; junction bases left unmatched: 3. CDR3 DNA: TGTGCTAGTGGTTTGACCCTAGCGGGCACCGGGGAGCTGTTTTTT. The encoded protein is CASGLTLAGTGELFF.

This clone came up once. The chain has TRBV10-3 and TRBJ2-7; D ambiguous. V shed 10 bases and J shed 0 bases, with 10 bases lying between them. CDR3 size: 12 residues. Germline CDR1 reads ENHRY; CDR2 reads SYGVKD. The CDR3 coding sequence is TGTGCCACCAGAGCGCCCTCCTACGAGCAGTACGTC. It yields the protein CATRAPSYEQYV.

The chain links TRBV19 to TRBJ2-6, with 11 bases identical to TRBD1. From germline, CDR1 is LNHDA and CDR2 SQIVND (reference sequence). The CDR3 totals 15 residues. J lost 3 bases, V lost 8 bases, and 3 bases had no gene match. This chain's CDR3 is CASGTGGSGANVLTF. In DNA form, the CDR3 reads TGTGCCAGTGGGACAGGGGGTAGTGGGGCCAACGTCCTGACTTTC.

This clone has just a few counts. The chain combines TRBV2 with TRBJ2-2, with 10 bases fitting TRBD1. Germline V gene sequence: CDR1 SNHLY, CDR2 FYNNEI. V lost 3 bases and J lost 2; bases outside the gene matches: 0. The CDR3 covers 15 residues. DNA of the CDR3: TGTGCCAGCAGTGAGACAGGGGGCAACACCGGGGAGCTGTTTTTT. As protein: CASSETGGNTGELFF.

The V and J genes are TRBV30 and TRBJ2-7, with 7 positions matching TRBD1. J gave up 0 bases and V 1 base, and 9 bases lay outside the gene matches. Germline values: CDR1 GTSNPN, CDR2 SVGIG (reference sequence). The CDR3 spans 16 residues. In DNA form, the CDR3 reads TGTGCCTGGAGTGGTTTACAGGGGATCAGCTCCTACGAGCAGTACTTC. This translates into CAWSGLQGISSYEQYF.

This clone has a single count. This rearrangement joins TRBV14 to TRBJ2-3, with TRBD2 as a possible D gene (5 bases). V was pared by 4 bases and J by 2 bases, with 7 bases between. Germline-derived CDR1 and CDR2 are SGHDN and FVKESK. The CDR3 runs 13 residues. The CDR3 here is CASSRENTDTQYF. The CDR3, as DNA: TGTGCCAGCAGCCGGGAGAACACAGATACGCAGTATTTT.

The CDR3 region is CASSLVSGQLYGYTF. The CDR3 DNA reads as TGTGCCAGCAGCTTAGTCTCTGGACAGCTCTATGGCTACACCTTC. The chain has TRBV11-2 and TRBJ1-2, with D perhaps TRBD1 (6 bases). There are 15 residues in the CDR3. The V gene's germline CDR1 is SGHAT and CDR2 FQNNGV. Trimming stripped 1 base from V and 4 bases from J, with 13 bases between.

V usage is TRBV7-2 and J usage is TRBJ2-7, with TRBD2 matching 7 bases. Germline V gene data show CDR1 as SGHTA and CDR2 as FQGNSA. CDR3 size: 14 residues. V shed 0 bases, J shed 6 bases, and the junction held 5 bases outside the gene matches. The CDR3 sequence: CASSLAAGIGEQYV. Written as DNA, the CDR3 is TGTGCCAGCAGCTTAGCAGCGGGGATAGGCGAGCAGTACGTC.

This clone was observed once. The V call is TRBV2, the J call TRBJ1-5; 7 nucleotides agree with TRBD1. Trimming took 4 bases from V and 4 from J; bases not matched to a gene: 4. Germline values: CDR1 SNHLY, CDR2 FYNNEI. The CDR3 runs to 14 residues. The CDR3 DNA reads TGTGCCAGCAGTGTAGGGACAGATAATCAGCCCCAGCATTTT. It encodes CASSVGTDNQPQHF. The full variable domain, its missing parts supplied by reference TRBV2 and TRBJ1-5, is EPEVTQTPSHQVTQMGQEVILRCVPISNHLYFYWYRQILGQKVEFLVSFYNNEISEKSEIFDDQFSVERPDGSNFTLKIRSTKLEDSAMYFCASSVGTDNQPQHFGDGTRLSIL.

This chain joins TRBV5-1 and TRBJ1-3, with 9 bases that match TRBD1. CDR3 size: 14 residues. In germline, CDR1 is SGHRS, CDR2 YFSETQ. The V and J ends lost 4 bases and 8 bases, in that order; junction bases with no gene match: 7. CDR3 DNA: TGCGCCAGCAGCCAGGACAGGGGTGCGGACACCATATATTTT. This gives the protein CASSQDRGADTIYF.

CDR3 amino acids: CASSQAEGGSIYF. For the CDR3, the DNA is TGCGCCAGCAGCCAAGCTGAGGGTGGATCCATATATTTT. This rearrangement joins TRBV4-1 to TRBJ1-3; D is uncertain. V lost 1 base and J lost 11, with 12 bases in between. The CDR3 has 13 residues. Germline CDR1 reads MGHRA; CDR2 reads YSYEKL.

The chain links TRBV11-2 to TRBJ2-7; a weak D match, TRBD2 (6 bases). Germline values: CDR1 SGHAT, CDR2 FQNNGV. CDR3 length: 14 amino acids. Between the trimmed V and J ends, which lost 3 bases and 7 bases, there was a span of 16 bases. CDR3 sequence: CASSFQGVGTEQYF. The CDR3 DNA follows: TGTGCCAGCAGCTTTCAGGGAGTCGGGACTGAGCAGTACTTC.

This chain uses TRBV7-2 with TRBJ1-1; 8 bases match TRBD1. The ends lost 4 bases at V and 10 bases at J; junction bases unmatched: 14. CDR3 length: 15 residues. From germline, CDR1 is SGHTA and CDR2 FQGNSA. CDR3 residues: CASSSGPGQAIPAFF. In DNA form, the CDR3 reads TGTGCCAGCAGCTCGGGACCGGGACAGGCGATCCCAGCTTTCTTT.